The T cell receptor (beta chain) described here comes from a study of blood T cell repertoires in COVID-19. V was cut by 3 bases and J by 6 bases, with 6 bases left in between. Per germline, CDR1 LNHDA and CDR2 SQIVND (reference sequence). This CDR3 contains 12 residues. Clones were read by immunoSEQ multiplex PCR, and TCRdb kept only the in-frame ones, dropping some. The sample lists about 190,000 clones; 70% to 80% were seen once. The sequence was collected from a woman in her 50s with acute or convalescent COVID-19. Sequenced: peripheral blood. V and J are TRBV19 and TRBJ1-5, with D hard to call. The CDR3 loop reads CASSMFSQPQHF. DNA for the CDR3: TGTGCCAGTAGTATGTTTAGTCAGCCCCAGCATTTT. The entire variable domain, with the rest obtained from reference TRBV19 and TRBJ1-5, is as follows: DGGITQSPKYLFRKEGQNVTLSCEQNLNHDAMYWYRQDPGQGLRLIYYSQIVNDFQKGDIAEGYSVSREKKESFPLTVTSAQKNPTAFYLCASSMFSQPQHFGDGTRLSIL.